A single count supports the clone carrying this TCR beta chain. The record originates from a study of control samples from healthy donors and cancer patients. The V end was cut by 4 bases, the J end by 4 bases, with 8 bases between. Germline V CDR1 and CDR2: SGDLS, YYNGEE. CDR3 length: 13 residues. The protocol was immunoSEQ multiplex PCR, while the TCRdb copy is restricted to in-frame clones and leaves out a portion. There are about 150,000 clones in the sample; 93% occur only once, and more than 2% lies in the top ten. The V and J genes are TRBV9 and TRBJ1-4; no clear D. The sample taken for sequencing was blood. The receptor comes from a man aged 45-65 years in good health. Here the CDR3 reads CASSPSFNEKLFF. The CDR3 DNA is TGTGCCAGCAGCCCTTCATTTAATGAAAAACTGTTTTTT.